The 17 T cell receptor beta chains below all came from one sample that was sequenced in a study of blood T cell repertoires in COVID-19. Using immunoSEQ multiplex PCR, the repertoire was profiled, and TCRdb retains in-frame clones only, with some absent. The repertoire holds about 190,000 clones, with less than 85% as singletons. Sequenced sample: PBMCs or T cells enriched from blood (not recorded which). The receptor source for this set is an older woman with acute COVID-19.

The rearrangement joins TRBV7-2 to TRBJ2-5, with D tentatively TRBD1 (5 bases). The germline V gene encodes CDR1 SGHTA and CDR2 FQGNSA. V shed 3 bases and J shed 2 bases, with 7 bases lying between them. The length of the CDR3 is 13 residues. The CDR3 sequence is CASSFAGQETQYF. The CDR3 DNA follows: TGTGCCAGCAGCTTTGCAGGGCAAGAGACCCAGTACTTC.

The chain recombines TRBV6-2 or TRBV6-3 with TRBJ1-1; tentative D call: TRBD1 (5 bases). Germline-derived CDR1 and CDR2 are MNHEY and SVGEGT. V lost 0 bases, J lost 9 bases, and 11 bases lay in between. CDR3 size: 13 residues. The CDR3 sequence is CASSYSTGGKAFF. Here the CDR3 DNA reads TGTGCCAGCAGTTACTCTACAGGCGGGAAAGCTTTCTTT.

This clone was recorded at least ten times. This CDR3 reads CASSSRTSGTEQFF. CDR3 nucleotides: TGTGCCAGCAGCTCTAGGACTAGCGGGACGGAGCAGTTCTTC. V gene TRBV7-6 combines with J gene TRBJ2-1; 12 bases are a match to TRBD2. Germline loops: CDR1 SGHVS, CDR2 FNYEAQ. After removal of 4 bases from V and 10 bases from J, the junction contained 5 bases not matched to a gene. The CDR3 has 14 amino acids.

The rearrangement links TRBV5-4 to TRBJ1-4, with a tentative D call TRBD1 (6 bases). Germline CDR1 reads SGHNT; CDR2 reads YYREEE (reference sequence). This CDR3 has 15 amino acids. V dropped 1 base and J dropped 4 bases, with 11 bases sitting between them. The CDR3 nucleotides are TGTGCCAGCAGCTTGATGGAACAGGGTAATGAAAAACTGTTTTTT. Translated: CASSLMEQGNEKLFF.

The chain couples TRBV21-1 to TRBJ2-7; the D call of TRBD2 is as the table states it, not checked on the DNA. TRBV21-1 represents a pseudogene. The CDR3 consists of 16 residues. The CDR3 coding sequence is TGTGCCAGCAGCAAAGCCGGCGGGCGTTTCTTCTACGAGCAGTACTTC. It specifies CASSKAGGRFFYEQYF.

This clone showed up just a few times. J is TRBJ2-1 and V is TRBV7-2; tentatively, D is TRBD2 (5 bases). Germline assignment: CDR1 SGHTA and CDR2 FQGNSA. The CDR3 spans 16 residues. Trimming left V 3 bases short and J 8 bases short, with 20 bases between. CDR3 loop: CASSFPLLSERDEQFF. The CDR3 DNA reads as TGTGCCAGCAGCTTCCCACTCCTAAGCGAGAGGGATGAGCAGTTCTTC.

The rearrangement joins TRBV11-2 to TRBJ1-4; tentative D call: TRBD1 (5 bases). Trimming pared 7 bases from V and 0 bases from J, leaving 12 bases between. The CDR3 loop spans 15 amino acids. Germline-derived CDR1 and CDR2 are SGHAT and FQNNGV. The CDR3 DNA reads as TGTGCCAGCACTCGACAGCCAGCAACTAATGAAAAACTGTTTTTT. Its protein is CASTRQPATNEKLFF.

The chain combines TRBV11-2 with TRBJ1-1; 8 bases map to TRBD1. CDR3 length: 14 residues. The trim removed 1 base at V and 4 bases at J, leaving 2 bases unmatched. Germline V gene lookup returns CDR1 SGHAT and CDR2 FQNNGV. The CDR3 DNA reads TGTGCCAGCAGCTTAGGGACAGGGACCACTGAAGCTTTCTTT. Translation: CASSLGTGTTEAFF. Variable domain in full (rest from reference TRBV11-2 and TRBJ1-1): EAGVAQSPRYKIIEKRQSVAFWCNPISGHATLYWYQQILGQGPKLLIQFQNNGVVDDSQLPKDRFSAERLKGVDSTLKIQPAKLEDSAVYLCASSLGTGTTEAFFGQGTRLTVV.

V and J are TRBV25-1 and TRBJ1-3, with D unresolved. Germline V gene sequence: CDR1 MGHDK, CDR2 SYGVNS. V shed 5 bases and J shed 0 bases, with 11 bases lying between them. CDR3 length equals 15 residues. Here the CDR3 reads CASSPRGFSGNTIYF. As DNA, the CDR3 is TGTGCCAGCAGTCCACGGGGTTTCTCTGGAAACACCATATATTTT.

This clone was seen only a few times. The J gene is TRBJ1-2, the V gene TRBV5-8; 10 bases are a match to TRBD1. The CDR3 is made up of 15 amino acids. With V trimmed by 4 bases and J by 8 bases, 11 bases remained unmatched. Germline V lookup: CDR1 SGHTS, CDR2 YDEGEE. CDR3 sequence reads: CASSSRDRGSYGYTF. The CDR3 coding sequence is TGTGCCAGCAGCAGCCGGGACAGGGGATCGTACGGCTACACCTTC.

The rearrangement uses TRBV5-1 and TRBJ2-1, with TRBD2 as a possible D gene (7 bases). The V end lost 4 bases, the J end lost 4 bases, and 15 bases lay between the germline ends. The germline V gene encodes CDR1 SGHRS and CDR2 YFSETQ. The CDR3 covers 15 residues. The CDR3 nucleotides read TGCGCCAGCAGCCGGGGGGCTAGCGCATACAATGAGCAGTTCTTC. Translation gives CASSRGASAYNEQFF.

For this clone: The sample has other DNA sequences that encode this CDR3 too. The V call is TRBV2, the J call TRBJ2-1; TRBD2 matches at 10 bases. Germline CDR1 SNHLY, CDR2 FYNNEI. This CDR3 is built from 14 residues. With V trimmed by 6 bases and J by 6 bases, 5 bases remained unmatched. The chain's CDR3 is CASRTGTSVNEQFF. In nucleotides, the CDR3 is TGTGCCAGCAGAACCGGGACTAGCGTCAATGAGCAGTTCTTC.

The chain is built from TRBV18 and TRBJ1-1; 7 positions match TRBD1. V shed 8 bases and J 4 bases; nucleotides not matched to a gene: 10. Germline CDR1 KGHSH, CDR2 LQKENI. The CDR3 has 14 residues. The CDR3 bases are TGTGCCAGCCCCCGGGCAGGGGGATCCACTGAAGCTTTCTTT. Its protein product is CASPRAGGSTEAFF.

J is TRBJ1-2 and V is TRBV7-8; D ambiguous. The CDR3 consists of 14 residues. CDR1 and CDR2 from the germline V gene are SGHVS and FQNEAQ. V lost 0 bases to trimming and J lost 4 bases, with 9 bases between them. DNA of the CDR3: TGTGCCAGCAGCTTAGCTATCGGTCGCTATGGCTACACCTTC. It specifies CASSLAIGRYGYTF.

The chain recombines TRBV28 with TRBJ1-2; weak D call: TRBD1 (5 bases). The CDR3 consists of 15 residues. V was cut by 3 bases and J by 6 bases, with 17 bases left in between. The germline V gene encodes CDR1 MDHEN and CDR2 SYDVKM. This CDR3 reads CASSFPGGRANGYTF. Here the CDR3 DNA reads TGTGCCAGCAGTTTCCCCGGGGGTCGAGCCAATGGCTACACCTTC.

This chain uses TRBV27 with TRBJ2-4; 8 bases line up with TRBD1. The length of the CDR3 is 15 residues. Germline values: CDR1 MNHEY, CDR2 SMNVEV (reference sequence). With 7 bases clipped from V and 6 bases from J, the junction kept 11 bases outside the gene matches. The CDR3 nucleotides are TGTGCCAGCACCCTAGGATCCGGGACAGGAAACATTCAGTACTTC. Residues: CASTLGSGTGNIQYF.

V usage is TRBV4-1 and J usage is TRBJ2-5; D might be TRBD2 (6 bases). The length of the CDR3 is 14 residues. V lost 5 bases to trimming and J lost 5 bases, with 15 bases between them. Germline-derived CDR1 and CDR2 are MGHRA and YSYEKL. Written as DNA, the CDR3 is TGCGCCAGCAGCGAGGGACTGGGGGTGGAGACCCAGTACTTC. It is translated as CASSEGLGVETQYF.